There are a few counts of the clone carrying this T cell receptor beta chain. This sample stems from a study of shared T cell receptors in the human thymus. Using immunoSEQ multiplex PCR, the repertoire was profiled, and TCRdb retains in-frame clones only, with some absent. The profile shows about 710,000 clones, around 87% of them singletons. CDR3 length equals 17 residues. V was pared by 1 base and J by 3 bases, with 8 bases of the junction left unmatched. Per germline, CDR1 MGHRA and CDR2 YSYEKL. The sample was also linked to a second study, of human thymus T cells. Per that paper: Infants, healthy and Finnish, who were having corrective surgery for congenital heart defects served as donors. Resections that were taken during corrective heart surgery supplied the thymus tissue. Across thymic and blood repertoires, the usage of V and J genes appeared to be biased. Thymic TCR repertoires of unrelated people reportedly overlapped highly.

The gene calls are TRBV4-1 and TRBJ2-1; 8 nucleotides align to TRBD1. The source material was thymocytes. The origin of this receptor is a boy in the first two years of life with a congenital heart defect. The CDR3 coding sequence is TGCGCCAGCAGCCAAGTCCCCACCGGGACAGGCTACAATGAGCAGTTCTTC. Translating it yields CASSQVPTGTGYNEQFF.